The T cell receptor (beta chain) described here comes from a study of blood T cell repertoires in COVID-19. Clinical histories supplied by participants themselves formed the basis of cohort assignment. V was trimmed by 4 bases and J by 7 bases, leaving 10 bases between them. The germline V gene has CDR1 LGHDT and CDR2 YNNKEL (reference sequence). The CDR3 loop spans 13 amino acids. Authors' methods: The authors estimated nucleated cell counts from reference gene primer amplification. The protocol was immunoSEQ multiplex PCR, while the TCRdb copy is restricted to in-frame clones and leaves out a portion. V and J calls and clone size are copied from that table; D and trimming were computed from the DNA. The sample contains almost 200,000 clones, 70% to 90% of which appear only once.

The receptor comes from a woman aged 18-30 years who had recovered from COVID-19. Sequencing was performed on PBMCs or T cells enriched from blood (not recorded which). This sequence joins TRBV3-1 (or the pseudogene TRBV3-2) and TRBJ1-4, with D possibly being TRBD1 (6 bases). The CDR3 sequence: CASSRQVGEKLFF. The CDR3 DNA is TGTGCCAGCAGCCGACAGGTTGGTGAAAAACTGTTTTTT.